The entry below gives a single T cell receptor (beta chain) sequence along with its context. The antigen is not known. The assay was immunoSEQ multiplex PCR, and TCRdb's table has in-frame clones only and misses some. Of some 13,000 clones listed, around 70% were seen once; the top ten hold over 11%. These data come from a study of tumor-infiltrating lymphocytes in localized non-small cell lung cancer. V lost 3 bases, J lost 2 bases, and 8 bases lay in between. This CDR3 has 13 residues. CDR1 and CDR2 (germline): SGDLS, YYNGEE. Points from the study as a whole: T-cell fraction did not differ between immunotypes IM1 and IM2. Only some patients had TCR sequencing, depending on available tissue. Compared with uninvolved lung, tumors showed higher T cell infiltration by TCRbeta sequencing. Different pieces of the same tissue were used for each assay.

Sequencing was done on a sample of uninvolved lung tissue not adjacent to the tumor. This chain connects TRBV9 to TRBJ1-1, with D possibly matching TRBD1 (6 bases). This sequence originates from a human donor with non-small cell lung cancer. CDR3: CASSEQGNTEAFF. The CDR3 nucleotides read TGTGCCAGCAGCGAACAGGGTAACACTGAAGCTTTCTTT.